These T cell receptor beta chains were read from a single sample in a study of blood T cell repertoires in COVID-19. Measured with immunoSEQ multiplex PCR; TCRdb has only the in-frame clones, and not every one. Among around 250,000 clones listed, just under 85% were seen once. What was sequenced was PBMCs or T cells enriched from blood (not recorded which). These receptors all stem from a man between 40 and 49 years old who had recovered from COVID-19. Each CDR3 is given with its conserved first and last residue. Fields, in order: clone size, V gene, J gene, D gene, CDR3 DNA, CDR3 protein. The D gene is left open where the match is weak. A clone size is listed for some rows: how often the clone was seen (once, few, many), or a class if it is expanded.

>-|TRBV7-8|TRBJ1-5|-
TGTGCCAGCAGCTTATACCAGGTTAGCAATCAGCCCCAGCATTTT
CASSLYQVSNQPQHF
>-|TRBV28|TRBJ1-2|TRBD1
TGTGCCAGCAGTCGAGACAGGGGAGTAGATGGCTACACCTTC
CASSRDRGVDGYTF
>-|TRBV28|TRBJ1-1|-
TGTGCCAGCAGTTTACTTAACACTGAAGCTTTCTTT
CASSLLNTEAFF
>-|TRBV6-2/TRBV6-3|TRBJ1-5|TRBD1
TGTGCCAGCAGTAAAGGGGGCCCTTTGGGCAATCAGCCCCAGCATTTT
CASSKGGPLGNQPQHF
>-|TRBV3-1/TRBV3-2|TRBJ2-7|TRBD1
TGTGCCAGCAGCTCGGGACAGTCCTACGAGCAGTACTTC
CASSSGQSYEQYF
>once|TRBV18|TRBJ1-1|-
TGTGCCAGCTCACAAGGGGACACTGAAGCTTTCTTT
CASSQGDTEAFF
>-|TRBV11-2|TRBJ2-2|-
TGTGCCAGCAACCCTAGAACCGGGGGACAGAAAACCGGGGAGCTGTTTTTT
CASNPRTGGQKTGELFF
>-|TRBV27|TRBJ2-3|TRBD1
TGTGCCAGCAGTTCCCGGGACAGCAGCACAGATACGCAGTATTTT
CASSSRDSSTDTQYF
>few|TRBV5-4|TRBJ2-1|TRBD1
TGTGCCAGCAGGGGACAGGGTGAGCAGTTCTTC
CASRGQGEQFF
>-|TRBV5-1|TRBJ1-1|-
TGCGCCAGCAGCTTGGCTACAGGGTGGGACACTGAAGCTTTCTTT
CASSLATGWDTEAFF
>-|TRBV5-4|TRBJ2-2|TRBD1
TGTGCCAGCAGCGCACAGGGGGCGGACACCGGGGAGCTGTTTTTT
CASSAQGADTGELFF
>once|TRBV10-2|TRBJ2-5|TRBD1
TGCGCCAGCAGTGATTCGGACAGGGGGAAAGAGACCCAGTACTTC
CASSDSDRGKETQYF
>many|TRBV27|TRBJ2-4|TRBD2
TGTGCCAGCAGTCCCCGAGGCGGGAGGGTCCAAAACATTCAGTACTTC
CASSPRGGRVQNIQYF
>few|TRBV28|TRBJ2-1|TRBD1
TGTGCCAGCAGTTCCACTCAGATCGGGACAGGGAGAAATGAGCAGTTCTTC
CASSSTQIGTGRNEQFF
>-|TRBV15|TRBJ1-2|TRBD1
TGTGCCACCAGCAGAGGGGAGGACAGGAGGGGTGGCTACACCTTC
CATSRGEDRRGGYTF
>-|TRBV29-1|TRBJ2-7|TRBD1
TGCAGCGTTAAGGCCGGGACAGGGGTCAACGAGCAGTACTTC
CSVKAGTGVNEQYF
>-|TRBV9|TRBJ2-3|-
TGTGCCAGCAGCGTAGACGGGTCGGTAGATACGCAGTATTTT
CASSVDGSVDTQYF
>-|TRBV6-5|TRBJ1-2|TRBD1
TGTGCCAGCAGTTACGCCGGCGACAGGGCCACCTTC
CASSYAGDRATF
>-|TRBV5-1|TRBJ2-5|-
TGCGCCAGCAGCTTGGTTATTGAGACCCAGTACTTC
CASSLVIETQYF
>-|TRBV10-3|TRBJ2-1|TRBD2
TGTGCCATCAGTGAGGAGAGAGCGGGAGCGGATGAGCAGTTCTTC
CAISEERAGADEQFF
>-|TRBV12-3/TRBV12-4|TRBJ2-5|TRBD1
TGTGCCAGCAGTTTAAGGACAGGGGAGACCCAGTACTTC
CASSLRTGETQYF
>-|TRBV5-1|TRBJ1-6|TRBD1
TGCGCCAGCAGCTCGGGACAGGGGGGTAATTCACCCCTCCACTTT
CASSSGQGGNSPLHF
>-|TRBV3-1/TRBV3-2|TRBJ2-2|TRBD2
TGTGCCAGCAGGCAACTTAGACTCTGGGCTAGCGGGAGTGACGGGGAGCTGTTTTTT
CASRQLRLWASGSDGELFF
>-|TRBV19|TRBJ1-2|-
TGTGCCTCAAAGGGGCTCTTCCGGGACTATGGCTACACCTTC
CASKGLFRDYGYTF
>-|TRBV4-2|TRBJ1-6|-
TGTGCCAGCAGCCAAGTATCGGGCTCCTATAATTCACCCCTCCACTTT
CASSQVSGSYNSPLHF
>-|TRBV4-3|TRBJ1-1|-
TGCGCCAGCAGCCAAGATTACGGGAACACTGAAGCTTTCTTT
CASSQDYGNTEAFF
>-|TRBV10-3|TRBJ2-2|-
TGTGCCATCGGAAGGGGGAACACCGGGGAGCTGTTTTTT
CAIGRGNTGELFF
>few|TRBV28|TRBJ1-2|-
TGTGCCAGCTCCCAGGGTGCGTATGGCTACACCTTC
CASSQGAYGYTF
>-|TRBV19|TRBJ2-5|TRBD2
TGTGCCAGTAGTGCGAGGCGGGGGCAAGAGACCCAGTACTTC
CASSARRGQETQYF
>once|TRBV7-2|TRBJ2-7|-
TGTGCCAGCAGCTTAGATATGAGGGGGGGCTTCAACGAGCAGTACTTC
CASSLDMRGGFNEQYF
>-|TRBV5-6|TRBJ1-5|TRBD1
TGTGCCAGCAGCTCGACAGGGCGATGGCAGCCCCAGCATTTT
CASSSTGRWQPQHF
>-|TRBV28|TRBJ2-5|-
TGTGCCAGCAGTTTATCTCTCGCAGCAGGGGAGACCCAGTACTTC
CASSLSLAAGETQYF
>many|TRBV10-3|TRBJ2-3|-
TGTGCCATGGCCCACGTGAGGGCAGATACGCAGTATTTT
CAMAHVRADTQYF
>-|TRBV30|TRBJ2-5|TRBD2
TGTGCCTGGGGACTAGCGGGGGGGCTCGGTTCAGAGACCCAGTACTTC
CAWGLAGGLGSETQYF
>-|TRBV2|TRBJ2-7|TRBD1
TGTGCCAGCAGGGGACAGGGCCCTGAGGGAGAGCAGTACTTC
CASRGQGPEGEQYF
>-|TRBV29-1|TRBJ1-5|-
TGCAGCGTTGTTCAGGGAACGGCCGACCAGCCCCAGCATTTT
CSVVQGTADQPQHF
>-|TRBV14|TRBJ2-2|-
TGTGCCAGCAGCCAAGATCGTCCGGGCCGGGGCACCGGGGAGCTGTTTTTT
CASSQDRPGRGTGELFF
>few|TRBV4-1|TRBJ1-2|-
TGCGCCAGCAGCCAAGTTCCAGGGCTGGGGAATGGCTACACCTTC
CASSQVPGLGNGYTF
>-|TRBV9|TRBJ2-1|TRBD2
TGTGCCAGCAGCCCCACGGGACTAGCCTACAATGAGCAGTTCTTC
CASSPTGLAYNEQFF
>-|TRBV5-6|TRBJ2-1|-
TGTGCCAGCAGCGAAGTAGCGGACAATGAGCAGTTCTTC
CASSEVADNEQFF
>-|TRBV5-1|TRBJ1-1|-
TGCGCCAGCAGCTTGGATGGAGTTGAAGCTTTCTTT
CASSLDGVEAFF
>-|TRBV29-1|TRBJ2-3|TRBD2
TGCAGCGTTGGATTCGGGGGGAGCACAGATACGCAGTATTTT
CSVGFGGSTDTQYF
>-|TRBV5-4|TRBJ2-5|-
TGTGCCAGCAGCTTGAGAGGGGAGACCCAGTACTTC
CASSLRGETQYF
>-|TRBV27|TRBJ1-6|-
TGTGCCAGCAGTTTGCACAGTAATTCACCCCTCCACTTT
CASSLHSNSPLHF
>-|TRBV5-1|TRBJ2-3|TRBD2
TGCGCCAGCAGCTTGGGACTAGCGGGAGCGGATACGCAGTATTTT
CASSLGLAGADTQYF
>-|TRBV7-2|TRBJ1-1|-
TGTGCCAGCAGCTTTTGGCAGGGCAACACTGAAGCTTTCTTT
CASSFWQGNTEAFF
>-|TRBV5-6|TRBJ2-3|-
TGTGCCAGCAGCTTGTCGGGGGGCACAGATACGCAGTATTTT
CASSLSGGTDTQYF
>-|TRBV21-1|TRBJ1-4|-
TGTGCCAGCACCAAAACCGGGACAGGGAATGAAAAACTGTTTTTT
CASTKTGTGNEKLFF
>once|TRBV28|TRBJ2-7|-
TGTGCCAGCAGTTCAGGGCAGGGTACGCACGAGCAGTACTTC
CASSSGQGTHEQYF
>-|TRBV25-1|TRBJ1-1|-
TGTGCCAGCAGTGAATCCCCCAGCGGTCGTAGAGCTTTCTTT
CASSESPSGRRAFF
>-|TRBV5-5|TRBJ2-7|-
TGTGCCAGCAGCTCCTACGGGGGGCTCTACGAGCAGTACTTC
CASSSYGGLYEQYF
>-|TRBV12-5|TRBJ1-1|-
TGTGCTAGTGGAAAGGAAGGGGGCACTGAAGCTTTCTTT
CASGKEGGTEAFF
>-|TRBV3-1/TRBV3-2|TRBJ1-3|-
TGTGCCAGCAGCCAAGATGGGTACAGTCCCTCTGGAAACACCATATATTTT
CASSQDGYSPSGNTIYF
>-|TRBV19|TRBJ2-6|TRBD1
TGTGCCAGTAGTGTAAACAGGGGCTCTGGGGCCAACGTCCTGACTTTC
CASSVNRGSGANVLTF
>-|TRBV7-9|TRBJ1-5|-
TGTGCCAGCAGCTTCGGTGCGGGTCAGCCCCAGCATTTT
CASSFGAGQPQHF